The following is a T cell receptor beta chain sequence with its context. Its target is unknown. The source of the sample is a study of cytomegalovirus exposure and HLA in healthy donors. Study-wide findings and caveats: Both high specificity and high sensitivity reportedly marked the classifier's diagnosis of cytomegalovirus status. There were some public TCRs occurring in many donors, but most TCR sequences were rare.

Sequencing used immunoSEQ multiplex PCR; TCRdb keeps in-frame clones, though not all of them. The table records approximately 54,000 clones, about 92% of them present only once. The donors were members of the approximately 130-subject validation cohort (separate from the approximately 670-subject first cohort). CDR3 length equals 15 residues. With 0 bases removed from V and 0 bases from J, the gap between germline ends came to 8 bases. Germline CDR1 is PRHDT and CDR2 is FYEKMQ (reference sequence). The sequenced sample was PBMCs. The chain combines TRBV13 with TRBJ1-1; D might be TRBD1 (6 bases). This sequence originates from a woman between 18 and 29 years old in good health and CMV-seropositive. Here the CDR3 reads CASSLGGAMNTEAFF. The DNA for the CDR3 is TGTGCCAGCAGCTTAGGGGGGGCCATGAACACTGAAGCTTTCTTT.